This TCR beta chain was found in a study of early T cells in non-severe SARS-CoV-2 infection. Study at large: Unpaired chains resulted from sequencing bulk RNA of unsorted whole blood. Study-level results: Anti-spike CD8 responses were favored by VDJdb matching, which missed private and CD4 specificities.

Ten or more counts support this clonotype. No antigen is known for it. Each cDNA molecule carried a unique molecular identifier. One entry per CDR3 protein, called by TCRdb with MiXCR from the 5' RACE reads. This table holds 50,000 to 60,000 distinct CDR3 sequences, around 6.6% found once. The sequence came from an adult who was a healthcare worker with PCR-confirmed SARS-CoV-2 infection or an uninfected control (not recorded which). This material consisted of whole blood, taken at baseline.

CDR3 sequence (DNA): TGCAGTGCTAGAGTGGGATACAATGAGCAGTTCTTC. Translation: CSARVGYNEQFF. The chain recombines TRBV20-1 with TRBJ2-1, with D hard to call. There are 12 residues in the CDR3. From germline, CDR1 is DFQATT and CDR2 SNEGSKA (reference sequence). V was cut by 1 base and J by 4 bases, with 5 bases left in between.